This entry lists 19 T cell receptor beta chains sequenced from one sample in a study of shared clonotypes between healthy human individuals. Libraries were prepared by immunoSEQ multiplex PCR; TCRdb keeps only in-frame clonotypes and omits some of them. The table includes approximately 2,000,000 clones, 85% to 95% detected once. The sequencing input was naive CD4+ T cells from PBMCs. Subset specified: CD45RA+ positively selected. These receptors were collected from a man aged 18 to 30 in good health. Some clones in this sample may be carry-over from other donors' samples.

This clone was counted a single time. The chain is built from TRBV5-4 and TRBJ2-1; unclear D gene. Germline-derived CDR1 and CDR2 are SGHNT and YYREEE (reference sequence). Trimming stripped 1 base from V and 4 bases from J, with 15 bases between. The CDR3 is made up of 16 amino acids. CDR3 amino acids: CASSLSTTATYNEQFF. In DNA form, the CDR3 reads TGTGCCAGCAGCTTGAGTACTACGGCAACATACAATGAGCAGTTCTTC.

The chain joins TRBV6-1 to TRBJ2-7; 11 bases line up with TRBD1. The CDR3 has 15 residues. After removal of 7 bases from V and 5 bases from J, the junction contained 10 bases not matched to a gene. The germline V gene has CDR1 MNHNS and CDR2 SASEGT. Here the CDR3 DNA reads TGTGCCAGCACTCCCCGGACAGGGGGCCTCGACGAGCAGTACTTC. Translated: CASTPRTGGLDEQYF.

The chain links TRBV6-1 to TRBJ2-1; D is uncertain. Trimming left V 0 bases short and J 0 bases short, with 6 bases between. Germline loops: CDR1 MNHNS, CDR2 SASEGT. The CDR3 is 15 residues long. CDR3 amino acids: CASSEAGLSYNEQFF. The CDR3 DNA sequence: TGTGCCAGCAGTGAAGCTGGCCTCTCCTACAATGAGCAGTTCTTC.

This chain connects TRBV4-3 to TRBJ1-4; D unclear. Per germline, CDR1 LGHNA and CDR2 YSLEER. V dropped 0 bases and J dropped 0 bases, with 11 bases sitting between them. This CDR3 is built from 17 residues. CDR3 region: CASSQENGLATNEKLFF. CDR3 bases: TGCGCCAGCAGCCAAGAAAACGGCCTCGCAACTAATGAAAAACTGTTTTTT.

The chain combines TRBV4-2 with TRBJ2-2; 15 bases line up with TRBD2. The ends lost 1 base at V and 2 bases at J; junction bases unmatched: 11. CDR3 length: 21 residues. Germline V CDR1 and CDR2: LGHNA, YNFKEQ. The CDR3 is CASSQAPGLAGGARNTGELFF. The CDR3 nucleotides read TGTGCCAGCAGCCAAGCGCCGGGACTAGCGGGAGGAGCGAGAAACACCGGGGAGCTGTTTTTT.

This clone occurred once. This chain joins TRBV25-1 and TRBJ1-3, with a weak D call TRBD1 (6 bases). The V end lost 1 base, the J end lost 4 bases, and 11 bases lay between the germline ends. The CDR3 consists of 15 residues. The germline V gene has CDR1 MGHDK and CDR2 SYGVNS. In DNA form, the CDR3 reads TGTGCCAGCAGTGAATGGGGGGCAGCCGGAAACACCATATATTTT. This encodes CASSEWGAAGNTIYF.

About this clone: Other nucleotide sequences in the sample specify the same CDR3. The genes are TRBV6-5 and TRBJ1-1, with D perhaps matching TRBD1 (6 bases). The germline gives CDR1 MNHEY, CDR2 SVGAGI. Trimming shortened V by 2 bases and J by 1 base, and 8 bases separated the two germline ends. The length of the CDR3 is 14 residues. Here the CDR3 DNA reads TGTGCCAGCAGTTACACAGGGCGGAACACTGAAGCTTTCTTT. It codes for CASSYTGRNTEAFF.

J is TRBJ1-6 and V is TRBV5-1; D perhaps matches TRBD1 (5 bases). Germline CDR1 is SGHRS and CDR2 is YFSETQ. Between the trimmed V and J ends, which lost 0 bases and 9 bases, there was a span of 13 bases. This CDR3 is built from 15 residues. The CDR3, as DNA: TGCGCCAGCAGCTTGGCCCGGGACCCCCGTTCACCCCTCCACTTT. Protein sequence: CASSLARDPRSPLHF.

The chain carries TRBV4-3 and TRBJ2-1; D unresolved. The CDR3 totals 13 residues. Germline-derived CDR1 and CDR2 are LGHNA and YSLEER. With 2 bases removed from V and 13 bases from J, the gap between germline ends came to 15 bases. The CDR3 sequence: CASSQMGTAIQFF. The DNA of the CDR3 is TGCGCCAGCAGCCAAATGGGAACGGCGATTCAGTTCTTC.

The chain uses TRBV28 and TRBJ1-1; 9 nucleotides agree with TRBD1. The CDR3 covers 13 residues. V lost 10 bases and J lost 4; bases outside the gene matches: 7. Germline CDR1 is MDHEN and CDR2 is SYDVKM. CDR3 sequence (DNA): TGTGCCATTTCGTCGGGACAGGGCACTGAAGCTTTCTTT. It translates to CAISSGQGTEAFF.

The chain recombines TRBV28 with TRBJ2-7; D is perhaps TRBD1 (6 bases). V was cut by 6 bases and J by 6 bases, with 18 bases left in between. The CDR3 runs 14 residues. Germline loops: CDR1 MDHEN, CDR2 SYDVKM. The CDR3 DNA is TGTGCCAGCAGCCCACCAGGGGACCTACGCGAGCAGTACTTC. This encodes CASSPPGDLREQYF.

This clone is a singleton in its sample. V usage is TRBV7-9 and J usage is TRBJ2-7; D tentatively reads TRBD1 or TRBD2 (6 bases each). Per germline, CDR1 SEHNR and CDR2 FQNEAQ (reference sequence). The CDR3 runs 17 residues. Deletions cut 1 base from V and 0 bases from J, with 16 bases between. The CDR3 here is CASSLVAWGANSYEQYF. The CDR3 DNA sequence: TGTGCCAGCAGCTTAGTGGCCTGGGGGGCTAACTCCTACGAGCAGTACTTC.

The J gene is TRBJ2-5, the V gene TRBV13; 8 bases are a match to TRBD1. The V segment lost 5 bases and the J segment 5 bases; nucleotides outside the gene matches: 4. Germline CDR1 and CDR2: PRHDT and FYEKMQ (reference sequence). The CDR3 contains 13 residues. The chain's CDR3 is CASSRTGRETQYF. The CDR3 DNA follows: TGTGCCAGCAGCAGGACAGGGAGGGAGACCCAGTACTTC.

This chain joins TRBV11-3 and TRBJ2-2; D is perhaps TRBD1 (7 bases). CDR3 length: 18 amino acids. Germline CDR1 reads SGHNT; CDR2 reads YENEEA. Deletions cut 1 base from V and 4 bases from J, with 19 bases between. CDR3 in DNA: TGTGCCAGCAGCTTAGCCCTCGGAGGGGGCCGTATCACCGGGGAGCTGTTTTTT. The encoded protein is CASSLALGGGRITGELFF.

This rearrangement joins TRBV5-1 to TRBJ2-2; perhaps TRBD2 as D (6 bases). Trimming removed 2 bases at V and 3 bases at J, with 11 bases between. Germline lookup yields CDR1 SGHRS and CDR2 YFSETQ. The CDR3 is 15 amino acids. The CDR3 protein is CASSFLAGHTGELFF. In DNA form, the CDR3 reads TGCGCCAGCAGCTTCCTGGCGGGACACACCGGGGAGCTGTTTTTT.

On this clone itself: The same CDR3 can be traced to other DNA sequences in this sample. CDR3 in amino acids: CASSLWGAGSTDTQYF. CDR3 in DNA: TGTGCCAGCAGTTTATGGGGGGCGGGAAGCACAGATACGCAGTATTTT. The chain couples TRBV28 to TRBJ2-3; TRBD1 or TRBD2 may be the D gene (6 bases each). V lost 0 bases and J lost 0, with 10 bases in between. The germline CDR1 and CDR2 sequences are MDHEN and SYDVKM. This CDR3 is 16 amino acids long.

V and J are TRBV25-1 and TRBJ1-2; no reliable D call. The CDR3 is made up of 17 amino acids. Germline CDR1 is MGHDK and CDR2 is SYGVNS. V dropped 2 bases and J dropped 4 bases, with 20 bases sitting between them. This CDR3 is CASSEPSAVGPLYGYTF. The CDR3, as DNA: TGTGCCAGCAGTGAACCCTCAGCGGTGGGCCCCCTCTATGGCTACACCTTC.

J is TRBJ2-1 and V is TRBV7-3; 9 bases fit TRBD2. The CDR3 is 15 amino acids. Germline CDR1 and CDR2: SGHTA and FQGTGA. Trimming took 0 bases from V and 5 from J; bases not matched to a gene: 2. The CDR3 DNA is TGTGCCAGCAGCTTAACGCGGGAGGGCCACAATGAGCAGTTCTTC. Encoded protein: CASSLTREGHNEQFF.

This chain uses TRBV6-6 with TRBJ2-1; 8 bases align to TRBD1. This CDR3 is built from 15 residues. The V gene end was trimmed by 5 bases and the J gene end by 0 bases; junction bases not matched to a gene: 3. Per germline, CDR1 MNHNY and CDR2 SVGAGI (reference sequence). The CDR3 sequence: CASSRDRSSYNEQFF. The CDR3 coding sequence is TGTGCCAGCAGTCGGGACAGGAGCTCCTACAATGAGCAGTTCTTC.